This TCR beta chain was profiled in a study of PD-L1 blockade in urothelial cancer. Study as a whole: Chemotherapy regimens numbering 0 to 3 had been given to patients.

Measured with immunoSEQ multiplex PCR; TCRdb has only the in-frame clones, and not every one. The data contain about 87,000 clones, around 83% of them singletons. J was trimmed by 5 bases and V by 3 bases; bases with no gene match: 11. The length of the CDR3 is 17 residues. Germline V gene lookup returns CDR1 SGDLS and CDR2 YYNGEE. Time point reported: pretreatment peripheral blood. This chain links TRBV9 with TRBJ2-2; TRBD2 matches at 9 bases. The specimen comprised PBMCs, sampled around atezolizumab (anti-PD-L1) treatment. This TCR was sampled from a man in his sixties with urothelial cancer. The CDR3 region is CASSEGIAGGPTGELFF. The CDR3 DNA sequence: TGTGCCAGCAGCGAGGGAATTGCGGGAGGGCCGACCGGGGAGCTGTTTTTT.